The next 10 T cell receptor beta chains were all read from a single sample in a study of cytomegalovirus exposure and HLA in healthy donors. The PCR had 60 Vbeta and 13 Jbeta primers. Sequencing used immunoSEQ multiplex PCR; TCRdb keeps in-frame clones, though not all of them. The sample consists of 100,000 or so clones, roughly three fifths of them appearing once. The sequenced sample consisted of PBMCs. These receptor sequences come from a man under 40 in good health and CMV-seropositive.

This chain links TRBV7-9 with TRBJ2-2, with no clear D. The CDR3 is 14 residues long. Germline lookup yields CDR1 SEHNR and CDR2 FQNEAQ (reference sequence). Trimming removed 2 bases at V and 2 bases at J, with 6 bases between. CDR3 residues: CASSLFPNTGELFF. The CDR3 DNA follows: TGTGCCAGCAGCTTATTCCCTAACACCGGGGAGCTGTTTTTT.

The chain combines TRBV5-1 with TRBJ2-7, with 10 bases that match TRBD2. The CDR3 is 13 residues long. Germline assignment: CDR1 SGHRS and CDR2 YFSETQ. V lost 7 bases, J lost 2 bases, and 3 bases stayed unmatched. The CDR3 loop reads CASLAGATYEQYF. CDR3 in DNA: TGCGCCAGCCTAGCGGGGGCCACCTACGAGCAGTACTTC.

The chain has TRBV5-8 and TRBJ2-5, with D unresolved. Germline CDR1 SGHTS, CDR2 YDEGEE. The CDR3 is 13 amino acids. The V gene lost 0 bases and the J gene lost 5 bases, with 8 bases spanning the gap. As DNA, the CDR3 is TGTGCCAGCAGCTTGGTCGGGTTTGAGACCCAGTACTTC. Its protein product is CASSLVGFETQYF.

This chain connects TRBV7-3 to TRBJ2-7; tentatively, D is TRBD1 (6 bases). Germline V gene data show CDR1 as SGHTA and CDR2 as FQGTGA. The CDR3 sequence is 14 residues long. Trimming shortened V by 2 bases and J by 3 bases, and 11 bases separated the two germline ends. In DNA form, the CDR3 reads TGTGCCAGCAGCTTAGGCGCAGGGGTCTACGAGCAGTACTTC. It is translated as CASSLGAGVYEQYF.

This clone came up a few times. This chain joins TRBV4-1 and TRBJ2-7; D unresolved. The germline V and J ends were trimmed by 1 base and 1 base, with 8 bases remaining between them. The length of the CDR3 is 14 residues. Germline V gives CDR1 MGHRA, CDR2 YSYEKL. CDR3 nucleotides: TGCGCCAGCAGCCAAGTTACTTCTTCCTACGAGCAGTACTTC. Translation: CASSQVTSSYEQYF.

J is TRBJ2-1 and V is TRBV4-2; the match to TRBD2 covers 9 bases. After removal of 0 bases from V and 2 bases from J, the junction contained 5 bases not matched to a gene. Per the germline V gene, CDR1 is LGHNA and CDR2 is YNFKEQ. This CDR3 has 17 amino acids. CDR3 sequence reads: CASSQDEAGGPYNEQFF. In nucleotides, the CDR3 is TGTGCCAGCAGCCAAGATGAGGCGGGGGGGCCCTACAATGAGCAGTTCTTC.

The genes are TRBV10-2 and TRBJ2-1, with TRBD2 matching 10 bases. This CDR3 is built from 14 residues. J was trimmed by 6 bases and V by 7 bases; bases with no gene match: 6. Germline loops: CDR1 WSHSY, CDR2 SAAADI. The CDR3 bases are TGCGCCAGCACCATACTAGCGGGGACCAATGAGCAGTTCTTC. This codes for CASTILAGTNEQFF.

This chain uses TRBV6-5 with TRBJ1-3; D gene ambiguous. CDR1 is MNHEY, CDR2 SVGAGI, per germline. The V end lost 6 bases, the J end lost 2 bases, and 11 bases lay between the germline ends. The CDR3 has 14 amino acids. In DNA, the CDR3 is TGTGCCAGCAGACCGCACAACGCTGGAAACACCATATATTTT. Translation gives CASRPHNAGNTIYF.

The chain is built from TRBV7-8 and TRBJ2-1, with a weak D call TRBD2 (5 bases). The CDR3 length is 17 residues. CDR1 and CDR2 (germline): SGHVS, FQNEAQ. V shed 6 bases and J shed 2 bases, with 20 bases lying between them. The CDR3: CASRRRFGETTYNEQFF. The DNA for the CDR3 is TGTGCCAGCAGACGTCGGTTCGGGGAAACAACCTACAATGAGCAGTTCTTC.

The genes are TRBV11-2 and TRBJ2-3, with a possible D match to TRBD1 (7 bases). Between the trimmed V and J ends, which lost 5 bases and 3 bases, there was a span of 12 bases. This CDR3 region has 14 residues. Germline CDR1 SGHAT, CDR2 FQNNGV. The CDR3 region is CASSMTGRTDTQYF. The DNA for the CDR3 is TGTGCCAGCAGCATGACAGGGAGGACAGATACGCAGTATTTT.